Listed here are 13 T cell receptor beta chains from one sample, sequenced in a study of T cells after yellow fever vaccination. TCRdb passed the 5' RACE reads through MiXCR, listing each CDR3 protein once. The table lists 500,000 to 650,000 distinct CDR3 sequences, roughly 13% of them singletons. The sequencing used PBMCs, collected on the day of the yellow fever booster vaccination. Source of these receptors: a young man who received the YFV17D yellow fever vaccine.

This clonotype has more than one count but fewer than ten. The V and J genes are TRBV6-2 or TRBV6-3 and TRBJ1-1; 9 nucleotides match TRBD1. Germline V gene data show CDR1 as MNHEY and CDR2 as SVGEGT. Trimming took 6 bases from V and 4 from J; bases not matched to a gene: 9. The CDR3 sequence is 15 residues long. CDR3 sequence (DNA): TGTGCCAGCAGCCGAACAGGGGGCGTTGGCACTGAAGCTTTCTTT. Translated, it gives CASSRTGGVGTEAFF.

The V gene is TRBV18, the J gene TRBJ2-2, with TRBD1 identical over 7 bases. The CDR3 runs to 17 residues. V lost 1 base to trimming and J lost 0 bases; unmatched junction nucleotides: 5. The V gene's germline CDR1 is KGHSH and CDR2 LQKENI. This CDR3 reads CASSPRGTVSNTGELFF. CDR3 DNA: TGTGCCAGCTCACCACGGGGGACAGTTTCGAACACCGGGGAGCTGTTTTTT.

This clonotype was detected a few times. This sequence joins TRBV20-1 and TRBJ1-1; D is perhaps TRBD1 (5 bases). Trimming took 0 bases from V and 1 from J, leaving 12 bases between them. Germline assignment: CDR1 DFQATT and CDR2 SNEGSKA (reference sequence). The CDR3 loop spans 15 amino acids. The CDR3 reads CSAREGVRWNTEAFF. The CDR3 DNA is TGCAGTGCTAGAGAAGGGGTGAGGTGGAACACTGAAGCTTTCTTT.

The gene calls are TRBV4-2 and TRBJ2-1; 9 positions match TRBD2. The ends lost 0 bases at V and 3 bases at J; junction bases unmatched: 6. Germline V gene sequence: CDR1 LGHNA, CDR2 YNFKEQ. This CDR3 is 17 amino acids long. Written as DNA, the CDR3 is TGTGCCAGCAGCCAAGATTGGGGACTAGCCCGCTACAATGAGCAGTTCTTC. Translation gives CASSQDWGLARYNEQFF.

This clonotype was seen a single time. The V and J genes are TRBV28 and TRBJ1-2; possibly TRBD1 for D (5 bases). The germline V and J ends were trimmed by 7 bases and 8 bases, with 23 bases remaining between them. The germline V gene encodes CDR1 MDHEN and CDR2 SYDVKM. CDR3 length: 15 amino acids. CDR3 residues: CASNPPGGTRSGYTF. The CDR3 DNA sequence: TGTGCCAGCAATCCCCCGGGCGGGACTAGAAGCGGCTACACCTTC.

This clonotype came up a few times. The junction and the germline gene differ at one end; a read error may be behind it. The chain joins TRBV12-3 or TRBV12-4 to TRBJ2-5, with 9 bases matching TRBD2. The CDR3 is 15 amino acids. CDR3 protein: CASSIAAGGQETQYF. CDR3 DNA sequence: TGTGCCAGCAGTATAGCGGCGGGAGGGCAAGAGACCCAGTACTTC.

The CDR3 reads CASSDRQDKNTEAFF. As DNA, the CDR3 is TGTGCCAGCAGTGATCGACAGGATAAGAACACTGAAGCTTTCTTT. The chain carries TRBV6-4 and TRBJ1-1; D may be TRBD1 (6 bases). Deletions cut 3 bases from V and 1 base from J, with 12 bases between. This CDR3 region has 15 residues. Germline V gene sequence: CDR1 MRHNA, CDR2 SNTAGT.

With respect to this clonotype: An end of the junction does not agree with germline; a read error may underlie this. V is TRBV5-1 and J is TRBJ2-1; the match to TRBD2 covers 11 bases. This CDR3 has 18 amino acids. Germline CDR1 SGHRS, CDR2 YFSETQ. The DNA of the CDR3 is TGCGCCAGCAGCGAAACTAGCGGGAGCCCAACTTCCTACAATGAGCAGATCTTC. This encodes CASSETSGSPTSYNEQIF.

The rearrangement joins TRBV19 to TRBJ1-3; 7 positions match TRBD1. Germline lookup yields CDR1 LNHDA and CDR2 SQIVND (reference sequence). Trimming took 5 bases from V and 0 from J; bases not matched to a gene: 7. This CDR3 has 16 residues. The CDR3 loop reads CASSFRGQSSGNTIYF. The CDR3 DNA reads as TGTGCCAGTAGTTTTCGGGGACAGTCCTCTGGAAACACCATATATTTT.

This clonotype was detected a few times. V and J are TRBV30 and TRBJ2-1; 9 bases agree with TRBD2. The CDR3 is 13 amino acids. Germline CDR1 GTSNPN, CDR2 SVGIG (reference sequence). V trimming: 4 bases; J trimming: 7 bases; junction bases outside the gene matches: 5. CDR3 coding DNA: TGTGCCTGGATAGCGGGAGTAGGGAATGAGCAGTTCTTC. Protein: CAWIAGVGNEQFF.

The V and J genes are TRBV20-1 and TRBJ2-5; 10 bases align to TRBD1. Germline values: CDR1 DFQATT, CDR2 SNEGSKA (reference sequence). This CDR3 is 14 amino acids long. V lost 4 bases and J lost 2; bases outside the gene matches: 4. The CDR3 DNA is TGCAGTGCTACAACGGGACAGGGGCAAGAGACCCAGTACTTC. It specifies CSATTGQGQETQYF.

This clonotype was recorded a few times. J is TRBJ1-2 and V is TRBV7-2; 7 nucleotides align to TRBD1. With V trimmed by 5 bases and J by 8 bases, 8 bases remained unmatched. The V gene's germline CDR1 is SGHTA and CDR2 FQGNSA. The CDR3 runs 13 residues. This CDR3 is CASSRGRGRGYTF. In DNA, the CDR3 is TGTGCCAGCAGCCGGGGGAGGGGGCGAGGCTACACCTTC.

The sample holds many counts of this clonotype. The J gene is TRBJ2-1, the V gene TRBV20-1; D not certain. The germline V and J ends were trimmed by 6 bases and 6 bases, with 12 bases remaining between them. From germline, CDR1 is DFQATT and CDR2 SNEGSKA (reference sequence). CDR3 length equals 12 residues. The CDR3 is CSAKYTFNEQFF. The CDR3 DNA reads TGCAGTGCAAAGTATACTTTCAATGAGCAGTTCTTC.